This record looks at one T cell receptor (beta chain) sequence and its context. The data stem from a study of blood T cell repertoires in COVID-19. At the level of the study: Donors in the United States, Italy and Spain gave samples during acute or convalescent COVID-19. Nucleic acid was either cDNA or gDNA, and it came from T cells, B-cell-depleted T cells, or PBMCs.

Authors' analysis steps: Amplified reference gene primers provided the basis for estimating nucleated cell counts. Some clones are missing from TCRdb's copy, which holds only in-frame ones; the method was immunoSEQ multiplex PCR. V and J calls and clone size are copied from that table; D and trimming were computed from the DNA. The repertoire includes around 120,000 clones, 60% to 85% of them detected once, and around 5.9% sits in the top ten. This sequence was found in a man between 65 and 79 years old with acute or convalescent COVID-19. What was sequenced was peripheral blood.

This CDR3 reads CASSQRGVPSSGNTIYF. CDR3 nucleotides: TGCGCCAGCAGCCAGCGGGGGGTGCCCAGCTCTGGAAACACCATATATTTT. The chain combines TRBV4-3 with TRBJ1-3; perhaps TRBD1 as D (5 bases). CDR1 is LGHNA, CDR2 YSLEER, per germline. V lost 3 bases and J 0 bases, leaving 15 bases between the germline ends. The CDR3 contains 17 residues.